This T cell receptor beta chain was found in a study of blood T cells in healthy people across ages. Points from the study as a whole: Long-lived donors exceeded aged donors in naive CD4+ cells and diversity. The diversity estimates, figures obtained from one million T cells, were considered underestimates. Naive T cell percentage strongly correlated with TCR beta diversity.

With a J-beta primer mix and a sample-barcoded 5' primer, a second PCR ran about 7 to 11 cycles. TCRdb passed the 5' RACE reads through MiXCR, listing each CDR3 protein once. The data show over 1,300,000 distinct CDR3 sequences, 55% to 75% seen once. With respect to this clonotype: Its antigen is unknown.

In germline, CDR1 is DFQATT, CDR2 SNEGSKA (reference sequence). This CDR3 has 15 amino acids. V dropped 6 bases and J dropped 1 base, with 18 bases sitting between them. The gene calls are TRBV20-1 and TRBJ2-5; D gene ambiguous. Sample: blood. The TCR sequence derives from a man younger than 35 in good health. Here the CDR3 reads CSASKIGGVQETQYF. DNA of the CDR3: TGCAGTGCAAGCAAAATCGGCGGAGTCCAAGAGACCCAGTACTTC.